The T cell receptor beta chain described here comes from a study of cytomegalovirus exposure and HLA in healthy donors. This clone was observed a handful of times. 60 Vbeta and 13 Jbeta primers were used in PCR. Here immunoSEQ multiplex PCR was the method, and the copy in TCRdb shows in-frame clones only, minus some. The sample has approximately 200,000 clones; less than 80% are singletons. The V end was cut by 4 bases, the J end by 6 bases, with 19 bases between. The CDR3 length is 16 residues. Germline V gives CDR1 LGHNA, CDR2 YNFKEQ. Sequencing input: PBMCs. This receptor was identified in a woman aged 25 to 39 in good health and CMV-seropositive. The chain couples TRBV4-2 to TRBJ1-5, with D possibly being TRBD1 (5 bases). CDR3 sequence (DNA): TGTGCCAGCAGCCCGAGTCAGCAGGGAACAGGTCAGCCCCAGCATTTT. It yields the protein CASSPSQQGTGQPQHF.